This TCR beta chain was recorded in a study of T cell repertoires in cytomegalovirus infection. Study context: The study used recently identified HLA-C-restricted and well-studied HLA-B-restricted CMV epitopes. Public TCR beta signatures provided an indication of both CMV infection and a matching HLA type. Regarding the study as a whole: Based on cumulative public TCR beta family frequency, carriers of CMV plus the relevant HLA were identified. Dominating the ex vivo response were HLA-C-restricted CMV-specific TCR beta clonotypes.

Notes on this clonotype: No antigen is known for it.

CDR1 is SGHAT, CDR2 FQNNGV, per germline. The V end lost 3 bases, the J end lost 2 bases, and 10 bases lay between the germline ends. There are 14 residues in the CDR3. TCRdb passed the reads through MiXCR, listing each CDR3 protein once. The sample shows about 52,000 distinct CDR3 sequences, 15% to 20% of them seen only once. This rearrangement joins TRBV11-2 to TRBJ2-5, with D hard to call. Specimen: CD8+ T cells from cultured PBMCs, collected from culture after CMV antigen stimulation. This TCR derives from a human donor in good health (CMV status not recorded). Some clones in this sample may be carry-over from other donors' samples. The CDR3 coding sequence is TGTGCCAGCAGCTTGGAGCTGAATCAAGAGACCCAGTACTTC. Protein product: CASSLELNQETQYF.